The rows below give T cell receptor beta chains drawn from one sample of a study of blood T cell repertoires in COVID-19. The assay was immunoSEQ multiplex PCR, and TCRdb's table has in-frame clones only and misses some. The data contain roughly 100,000 clones, 65% to 80% of them singletons. Sequenced input: peripheral blood. Receptors originate from a woman aged 70-85 years with acute or convalescent COVID-19. Both conserved end residues are part of each CDR3. The D gene is left open where the match is weak. Clone size is shown for a subset of rows, as once, few, many or a class of expanded clone.

TRBJ1-2,NA,TRBV5-1,NA,CASSLAQGGYGYTF,TGCGCCAGCAGCTTAGCCCAGGGAGGCTATGGCTACACCTTC
TRBJ2-3,NA,TRBV11-2,TRBD2,CASSLSGGHLTDTQYF,TGTGCCAGCAGCTTAAGCGGGGGCCACCTCACAGATACGCAGTATTTT
TRBJ2-3,NA,TRBV6-4,TRBD2,CASSDSSSGGADTQYF,TGTGCCAGCAGTGACTCGTCTAGCGGGGGGGCAGATACGCAGTATTTT
TRBJ1-2,NA,TRBV12-3/TRBV12-4,NA,CASSFSNYGYTF,TGTGCCAGCAGTTTCTCCAACTATGGCTACACCTTC
TRBJ1-2,NA,TRBV7-9,TRBD1,CASSYPDRGGGYTF,TGTGCCAGCAGCTACCCGGACAGGGGCGGTGGCTACACCTTC
TRBJ1-1,NA,TRBV30,TRBD1,CAWSRDRGTEAFF,TGTGCCTGGAGCCGGGACAGGGGCACTGAAGCTTTCTTT
TRBJ1-6,NA,TRBV6-4,NA,CASSVRQGGRSPLHF,TGTGCCAGCAGTGTACGTCAGGGTGGTCGTTCACCCCTCCACTTT
TRBJ1-5,once,TRBV6-1,NA,CASSEKGVNQPQHF,TGTGCCAGCAGTGAAAAGGGGGTCAATCAGCCCCAGCATTTT
TRBJ2-1,NA,TRBV24-1,TRBD1,CATSDSGGLDYNEQFF,TGTGCCACCAGTGATTCAGGGGGCCTGGACTACAATGAGCAGTTCTTC
TRBJ2-3,NA,TRBV27,NA,CASSFRGAGDTQYF,TGTGCCAGCAGTTTTCGGGGGGCCGGGGATACGCAGTATTTT
TRBJ1-1,NA,TRBV15,TRBD1,CATQGVEAFF,TGTGCCACCCAGGGGGTTGAAGCTTTCTTT
TRBJ2-7,once,TRBV7-9,TRBD1,CASSPKVSAGGIYEQYF,TGTGCCAGCAGCCCCAAAGTGAGCGCAGGGGGCATCTACGAGCAGTACTTC
TRBJ2-7,many,TRBV2,NA,CASLGLLEQYF,TGTGCCAGCCTGGGACTCCTCGAGCAGTACTTC
TRBJ2-1,NA,TRBV5-6,NA,CASRTIREAVNEQFF,TGTGCCAGCAGAACAATACGCGAGGCCGTGAATGAGCAGTTCTTC
TRBJ1-6,NA,TRBV5-4,NA,CASSLSLGAGRTYLNSPLHF,TGTGCCAGCAGCTTGTCACTCGGTGCAGGGCGTACCTACCTCAATTCACCCCTCCACTTT
TRBJ1-1,NA,TRBV6-2/TRBV6-3,NA,CASSYGGTEAFF,TGTGCCAGCAGTTACGGAGGAACTGAAGCTTTCTTT
TRBJ2-1,NA,TRBV27,TRBD2,CASSLERGGYNEQFF,TGTGCCAGCAGTTTGGAGCGGGGGGGCTACAATGAGCAGTTCTTC
TRBJ2-4,NA,TRBV19,TRBD2,CASSINSGGLVGKNIQYF,TGTGCCAGTAGTATAAATAGCGGGGGGTTAGTCGGCAAAAACATTCAGTACTTC
TRBJ1-2,NA,TRBV18,NA,CASSPQGTNYGYTF,TGTGCCAGCTCACCACAGGGGACTAACTATGGCTACACCTTC
TRBJ2-3,NA,TRBV11-2,NA,CASAGQTDTQYF,TGTGCCAGCGCGGGACAGACAGATACGCAGTATTTT
TRBJ1-6,NA,TRBV4-1,NA,CASSQRSGRNSPLHF,TGCGCCAGCAGCCAACGTTCAGGGAGGAATTCACCCCTCCACTTT
TRBJ2-1,NA,TRBV27,NA,CASSLRGLPANEQFF,TGTGCCAGCAGTTTAAGGGGTCTACCGGCAAATGAGCAGTTCTTC
TRBJ1-1,NA,TRBV2,TRBD1,CASIRDRGTEAFF,TGTGCCAGCATCCGGGACAGGGGCACTGAAGCTTTCTTT
TRBJ2-5,NA,TRBV5-4,TRBD2,CASSLGASGVGETQYF,TGTGCCAGCAGCTTGGGGGCTAGCGGCGTGGGGGAGACCCAGTACTTC
TRBJ2-5,NA,TRBV3-1/TRBV3-2,TRBD1,CASSQELSGTGVEETQYF,TGTGCCAGCAGCCAAGAACTATCCGGGACAGGGGTTGAAGAGACCCAGTACTTC
TRBJ1-4,few,TRBV5-8,NA,CASSPRHLTTNEKLFF,TGTGCCAGCAGCCCCCGACACCTCACAACTAATGAAAAACTGTTTTTT
TRBJ2-6,NA,TRBV19,NA,CASSTDSSGANVLTF,TGTGCCAGTAGTACGGACAGTTCTGGGGCCAACGTCCTGACTTTC
TRBJ1-3,NA,TRBV9,NA,CASSVGGGSGNTIYF,TGTGCCAGCAGCGTAGGCGGGGGCTCTGGAAACACCATATATTTT
TRBJ1-2,NA,TRBV3-1/TRBV3-2,TRBD1,CASSQDRVGYGYTF,TGTGCCAGCAGCCAGGACAGGGTTGGGTATGGCTACACCTTC
TRBJ2-7,NA,TRBV12-3/TRBV12-4,NA,CASSLRGGEQYF,TGTGCCAGCAGTTTAAGGGGGGGCGAGCAGTACTTC
TRBJ2-5,NA,TRBV5-1,NA,CASSFLGQGGETQYF,TGCGCCAGCAGCTTTTTAGGACAGGGAGGGGAGACCCAGTACTTC
TRBJ2-7,NA,TRBV7-8,TRBD2,CASSLMGEGPYEQYF,TGTGCCAGCAGCTTAATGGGGGAGGGACCCTACGAGCAGTACTTC
TRBJ1-1,NA,TRBV10-1,TRBD1,CASSEYRQGIDRTEAFF,TGCGCCAGCAGTGAGTATCGACAGGGGATTGATCGCACTGAAGCTTTCTTT
TRBJ2-7,many,TRBV5-6,NA,CASSVWGGDEQYF,TGTGCCAGCAGCGTGTGGGGGGGCGACGAGCAGTACTTC
TRBJ2-7,NA,TRBV2,NA,CASKGTSYEQYF,TGTGCCAGCAAGGGGACATCCTACGAGCAGTACTTC
TRBJ1-5,NA,TRBV27,TRBD1,CASSIYGTASQPQHF,TGTGCCAGCAGTATATACGGGACAGCCAGTCAGCCCCAGCATTTT
TRBJ2-2,NA,TRBV6-5,NA,CASTRAPTNTGELFF,TGTGCCAGCACGAGGGCCCCTACGAACACCGGGGAGCTGTTTTTT
TRBJ1-5,NA,TRBV6-6,NA,CASSYTGQSNQPQHF,TGTGCCAGCAGTTACACGGGACAAAGCAATCAGCCCCAGCATTTT
TRBJ2-2,NA,TRBV6-1,NA,CASSEQGTGLNTGELFF,TGTGCCAGCAGTGAACAGGGTACAGGCCTCAACACCGGGGAGCTGTTTTTT
TRBJ1-6,NA,TRBV4-3,TRBD1,CASSQDIRAGTGNNSPLHF,TGCGCCAGCAGCCAAGATATACGAGCTGGGACAGGGAACAATTCACCCCTCCACTTT
TRBJ2-3,NA,TRBV6-2/TRBV6-3,TRBD2,CASSYEVAGEFTDTQYF,TGTGCCAGCAGTTACGAGGTAGCGGGGGAGTTCACAGATACGCAGTATTTT
TRBJ2-7,NA,TRBV6-2/TRBV6-3,NA,CASSYSQGSGEQYF,TGTGCCAGCAGTTACTCACAGGGTTCTGGGGAGCAGTACTTC
TRBJ2-7,few,TRBV5-1,TRBD2,CASLRRRGGRGGQQYF,TGCGCCAGCTTGCGCCGTCGGGGGGGCCGGGGGGGGCAGCAGTACTTC
TRBJ2-1,NA,TRBV9,TRBD1,CASSVDRGNEQFF,TGTGCCAGCAGCGTCGACAGGGGGAATGAGCAGTTCTTC
TRBJ1-5,NA,TRBV9,NA,CASSPGYSNQPQHF,TGTGCCAGCAGCCCCGGGTATAGCAATCAGCCCCAGCATTTT
TRBJ1-2,NA,TRBV5-4,NA,CASSTHRGGVRGYTF,TGTGCCAGCAGCACTCACCGCGGGGGAGTACGGGGCTACACCTTC
TRBJ2-7,NA,TRBV7-8,NA,CASSPDRLSYEQYF,TGTGCCAGCAGCCCCGACAGGCTTTCGTACGAGCAGTACTTC
TRBJ1-1,few,TRBV14,TRBD1,CASSPRGQGGTEAFF,TGTGCCAGCAGCCCTCGGGGACAGGGTGGGACTGAAGCTTTCTTT
TRBJ2-3,NA,TRBV5-4,TRBD1,CASSLGQSNTDTQYF,TGTGCCAGCAGCCTGGGACAGTCAAACACAGATACGCAGTATTTT
TRBJ1-2,once,TRBV28,TRBD1,CASNTAGTGGLGYTF,TGTGCCAGCAACACAGCCGGGACAGGGGGCCTCGGCTACACCTTC
TRBJ1-5,NA,TRBV30,NA,CAWSSGKSNQPQHF,TGTGCCTGGAGTTCGGGGAAAAGCAATCAGCCCCAGCATTTT
TRBJ1-2,NA,TRBV5-4,NA,CASSLQGNYGYTF,TGTGCCAGCAGCTTGCAGGGGAACTATGGCTACACCTTC
TRBJ1-6,NA,TRBV5-6,NA,CASSLLQQGVYSPLHF,TGTGCCAGCAGCTTGCTCCAACAGGGTGTATATTCACCCCTCCACTTT
TRBJ1-6,NA,TRBV29-1,TRBD1,CSVLEGGGNSPLHF,TGCAGCGTTCTAGAAGGGGGCGGGAATTCACCCCTCCACTTT
TRBJ2-5,NA,TRBV6-2/TRBV6-3,TRBD2,CASSYERGGTQETQYF,TGTGCCAGCAGTTACGAGCGGGGCGGAACGCAAGAGACCCAGTACTTC
TRBJ1-2,NA,TRBV30,NA,CAWTANYGYTF,TGTGCCTGGACAGCTAACTATGGCTACACCTTC
TRBJ2-7,many,TRBV5-1,NA,CASGSGETYEQYF,TGCGCCAGCGGATCAGGGGAAACCTACGAGCAGTACTTC
TRBJ1-2,NA,TRBV11-2,NA,CASSLGDFWGYTF,TGTGCCAGCAGCTTAGGGGACTTCTGGGGCTACACCTTC
TRBJ1-1,few,TRBV28,NA,CASSRSGGRPEAFF,TGTGCCAGCAGCCGCTCGGGGGGACGCCCTGAAGCTTTCTTT